This is a list of T cell receptor beta chains from one sample in a study of T-cell reconstitution after alpha-beta-depleted transplantation in children. TCRdb re-analysed the PCR reads in MiXCR, keeping a single row per CDR3 protein. Seen here are some 300,000 distinct CDR3 sequences, 6.5% to 9% observed once, and the top ten hold approximately 9.6%. Specimen: peripheral blood, collected 360 days after TCRalphabeta/CD19-depleted stem cell transplant. The receptors shown here come from a female patient under 10 years old who had a stem cell transplant for Fanconi anemia, so the T cells may come from the graft donor. Each CDR3 is given with its conserved first and last residue. Each record gives: clone size, D gene, CDR3 length, V gene, J gene, CDR3 DNA, CDR3 protein. The D gene is left open where the match is weak. A clone size is listed for some rows: how often the clone was seen (once, few, many), or a class if it is expanded.

-	-	16	TRBV4-3	TRBJ1-1	TGCGCCAGCAGCCAAGAGGGGTTCGGCCAACTGACTGAAGCTTTCTTT	CASSQEGFGQLTEAFF
-	TRBD2	17	TRBV20-1	TRBJ2-1	TGCAGTGCTCCCGAGCCCCTAGCGGGAGCCTTAAACAATGAGCAGTTCTTC	CSAPEPLAGALNNEQFF
many	-	15	TRBV7-9	TRBJ2-1	TGTGCCAGTTTTAGTGGAGGGAGCTCCTACAATGAGCAGTTCTTC	CASFSGGSSYNEQFF
few	-	15	TRBV28	TRBJ1-4	TGTGCCAGCAGCCCCTGGGGGTCTACTAATGAAAAACTGTTTTTT	CASSPWGSTNEKLFF
few	-	13	TRBV5-1	TRBJ1-2	TGCGCCAGCAGCTGGGAGTCAGGGAATGGCTACACCTTC	CASSWESGNGYTF
many	TRBD2	16	TRBV11-2	TRBJ2-1	TGTGCCAGCAGCCCACGCGGGAGAGCGGCCTACAATGAGCAGTTCTTC	CASSPRGRAAYNEQFF
many	TRBD1	15	TRBV28	TRBJ2-1	TGTGCCTCACGAACCCACAGTTTGACAGGGAATGAGCAGTTCTTC	CASRTHSLTGNEQFF
many	-	12	TRBV10-3	TRBJ2-2	TGTGCCATCAGCGATAACACCGGGGAGCTGTTTTTT	CAISDNTGELFF
many	-	11	TRBV6-6	TRBJ2-1	TGTGCCAGCAGTTATAGGCAAGAGCAGTTCTTC	CASSYRQEQFF
many	-	13	TRBV5-1	TRBJ2-1	TGCGCCAGCAGGCACCTTAGTGTCTATGAGCAGTTCTTC	CASRHLSVYEQFF
-	TRBD2	17	TRBV4-1	TRBJ2-3	TGCGCCAGCAGCCAAGGGGAAAACGGGGGGGCCGCAGATACGCAGTATTTT	CASSQGENGGAADTQYF
many	TRBD1	13	TRBV29-1	TRBJ1-1	TGCAGCGCCAAGGGACAGTGGAACACTGAAGCTTTCTTT	CSAKGQWNTEAFF
many	-	10	TRBV20-1	TRBJ2-5	TGCAGTGCTAACAGAGAGACCCAGTACTTC	CSANRETQYF
few	-	13	TRBV5-4	TRBJ1-2	TGTGCCAGCAGTTCCAGGGGTTTCTATGGCTACACCTTC	CASSSRGFYGYTF
few	TRBD2	15	TRBV20-1	TRBJ2-3	TGCAGTGCTAGAGATCCCCGGGAGGGCACAGATACGCAGTATTTT	CSARDPREGTDTQYF
-	TRBD1	16	TRBV7-2	TRBJ1-5	TGTGCCAGCAGCTCGGGGGACAGGGTCTACAATCAGCCCCAGCATTTT	CASSSGDRVYNQPQHF
-	-	12	TRBV28	TRBJ2-5	TGTGCCAGCAGGGGGGCGCGGGAGACCCAGTACTTC	CASRGARETQYF
-	-	20	TRBV12-3/TRBV12-4	TRBJ1-1	TGTGCCAGCAGTTTTCGGCTTTCAGTCCTACAGGAGGGGGTGAACACTGAAGCTTTCTTT	CASSFRLSVLQEGVNTEAFF
many	-	18	TRBV7-2	TRBJ2-5	TGTGCCAGCAGCTTAGCGTATATATTTTGGGGGTCCCAAGAGACCCAGTACTTC	CASSLAYIFWGSQETQYF
few	-	14	TRBV10-1	TRBJ1-1	TGCGCCAGCAGTGAGTCGAGGGTGAACACTGAAGCTTTCTTT	CASSESRVNTEAFF
many	-	13	TRBV6-5	TRBJ2-7	TGTGCCAGCAGTTACTCGGGGAGACACGAGCAGTACTTC	CASSYSGRHEQYF
many	-	15	TRBV7-9	TRBJ1-5	TGTGCCAGCAGCTTAGCCCAGGGAGGGAATCAGCCCCAGCATTTT	CASSLAQGGNQPQHF
many	-	13	TRBV20-1	TRBJ1-1	TGCAGTGCTAGAATCTCCTGGTACACTGAAGCTTTCTTT	CSARISWYTEAFF
-	-	13	TRBV7-9	TRBJ1-1	TGTGCCAGCAGCTTAGATAGTAGCACTGAAGCTTTCTTT	CASSLDSSTEAFF
many	TRBD1	14	TRBV25-1	TRBJ2-7	TGTGCCAGCTGCGGACAGGGGGTATCGTACGAGCAGTACTTC	CASCGQGVSYEQYF
few	-	14	TRBV28	TRBJ1-4	TGTGCCAGTATGCGCGGGACGGAAAATGAAAAACTGTTTTTT	CASMRGTENEKLFF
many	-	14	TRBV27	TRBJ2-7	TGTGCCAGCACAGGGAGAGGGCAGGGCTACGAGCAGTACTTC	CASTGRGQGYEQYF
-	TRBD1	14	TRBV24-1	TRBJ2-7	TGTGCCACCAGTGGGGGACAGGGGGCGGACGAGCAGTACTTC	CATSGGQGADEQYF
few	-	15	TRBV6-2/TRBV6-3	TRBJ1-2	TGTGCCAGCAACCGGGACAATCTTCCCTCGGATGGCTACACCTTC	CASNRDNLPSDGYTF
-	-	14	TRBV6-1	TRBJ1-5	TGTGCCACCCGACCGGATTATAGCAATCAGCCCCAGCATTTT	CATRPDYSNQPQHF
many	TRBD1	19	TRBV28	TRBJ2-6	TGTGCCAGCAGTTTCCCGGTGGACAGGACAAACTCTGGGGCCAACGTCCTGACTTTC	CASSFPVDRTNSGANVLTF
few	TRBD2	18	TRBV11-2	TRBJ2-3	TGTGCCAGCAGCTTAGGGGGGGGACTAGCGGTTACCACAGATACGCAGTATTTT	CASSLGGGLAVTTDTQYF
many	-	16	TRBV10-3	TRBJ2-7	TGTGCCATCAGTGAGTCCACGATAGCGGCCTCCTACGAGCAGTACTTC	CAISESTIAASYEQYF
few	-	15	TRBV7-6	TRBJ2-1	TGTGCCAGCAGCTTCGACGGGAGCTCCTACAATGAGCAGTTCTTC	CASSFDGSSYNEQFF
-	-	13	TRBV7-3	TRBJ2-1	TGTGCCAGCAGCTTAATCCACCGGAATGAGCAGTTCTTC	CASSLIHRNEQFF
many	TRBD1	14	TRBV5-5	TRBJ2-1	TGTGCCAGCAGCTATGACAGGGGCTACAATGAGCAGTTCTTC	CASSYDRGYNEQFF
many	-	12	TRBV7-2	TRBJ2-1	TGTGCCAGCAGCTTAAACCGGGATGAGCAGTTCTTC	CASSLNRDEQFF
-	-	14	TRBV23-1	TRBJ1-5	TGCGCCAGCAGTCAATCCGGACTTAGGGAGCCCCAGCATTTT	CASSQSGLREPQHF
many	-	13	TRBV5-6	TRBJ2-7	TGTGCCAGCAGCTTCAGCGGCTCCTACGAGCAGTACTTC	CASSFSGSYEQYF
many	-	16	TRBV24-1	TRBJ2-7	TGTGCCACCAGTGACACCCCCGAAGGGGAGCGATACGAGCAGTACTTC	CATSDTPEGERYEQYF
many	-	14	TRBV9	TRBJ1-1	TGTGCCAGCAGCGTCACGGGGAGGAACACTGAAGCTTTCTTT	CASSVTGRNTEAFF
many	-	15	TRBV5-5	TRBJ2-7	TGTGCCAGCAGCTTGGCCGGACCAGGTTCCTACGAGCAGTACTTC	CASSLAGPGSYEQYF
few	-	16	TRBV9	TRBJ2-3	TGTGCCAGCAGCGCCACTCGTCCTCCAGGCACAGATACGCAGTATTTT	CASSATRPPGTDTQYF
few	TRBD1	15	TRBV9	TRBJ1-2	TGTGCCAGCAGCGTAGCAGCACAGGGGGCGTACGGCTACACCTTC	CASSVAAQGAYGYTF
few	-	15	TRBV5-6	TRBJ2-2	TGTGCCAGCAGCTTGGCGGGTCTTGGGGACGGGGAGCTGTTTTTT	CASSLAGLGDGELFF
-	-	14	TRBV12-3/TRBV12-4	TRBJ2-5	TGTGCCAGCAGCCCTCGGAGGCGGCGAAAGACCCAGTACTTC	CASSPRRRRKTQYF
-	TRBD1	17	TRBV5-6	TRBJ1-4	TGTGCCAGCAGCTTCGACGGAATTGGGACAGCTAATGAAAAACTGTTTTTT	CASSFDGIGTANEKLFF
many	-	11	TRBV5-1	TRBJ2-2	TGCGCCAGCAGCTGGGGCAGGGAGCTGTTTTTT	CASSWGRELFF
few	TRBD1	14	TRBV20-1	TRBJ2-7	TGCAGTGCTAGAGTAGGGACAGGGCCCTACGAGCAGTACTTC	CSARVGTGPYEQYF
few	-	14	TRBV28	TRBJ1-2	TGTGCCAGCAGCCTCGGCCCGGGAAACTATGGCTACACCTTC	CASSLGPGNYGYTF
few	-	12	TRBV9	TRBJ1-2	TGTGCCAGCAGCGGCAGGGTTACTGGCTACACCTTC	CASSGRVTGYTF
many	-	14	TRBV12-3/TRBV12-4	TRBJ1-1	TGTGCCAGCAGTCAATATGACAGAAACACTGAAGCTTTCTTT	CASSQYDRNTEAFF
many	-	12	TRBV7-9	TRBJ2-7	TGTGCCAGCAGCTTAGGGTCGGCAAAGCAGTACTTC	CASSLGSAKQYF
-	-	18	TRBV6-1	TRBJ1-5	TGTGCCAGCAGTCGTTCACCGGGGAACCTTTATAGCAATCAGCCCCAGCATTTT	CASSRSPGNLYSNQPQHF
few	TRBD1	14	TRBV11-2	TRBJ1-4	TGTGCCAGCAGTCCGGGGACAGGAGGGCCCCTGTTAGCTTTT	CASSPGTGGPLLAF
once	TRBD1	15	TRBV28	TRBJ2-7	TGTGCCAGCAGGGGGATCGGACAGGGGGCCTACGAGCAGTACTTC	CASRGIGQGAYEQYF
-	-	17	TRBV7-8	TRBJ2-3	TGTGCCAGCAGCTTTTGGGGGACTGGGACTAGCACAGATACGCAGTATTTT	CASSFWGTGTSTDTQYF
-	-	12	TRBV11-2	TRBJ2-1	TGTGCCAGCAGCTTAGTTTACGATGAGCAGTTCTTC	CASSLVYDEQFF
few	TRBD1	14	TRBV11-2	TRBJ1-1	TGTGCCAGCAGCTACCAACAGGGGTCTTTTGAAGCTTTCTTT	CASSYQQGSFEAFF